This is a list of T cell receptor beta chains from one sample in a study of breast tumors, draining lymph nodes, adjacent tissues. Using its own MiXCR run on the multiplex PCR reads, TCRdb lists one record per CDR3 protein. Found here are about 180,000 distinct CDR3 sequences, more than 25% of them singletons; the top ten hold about 3.8%. What was sequenced was axillary lymph node tissue. Every receptor here comes from a female donor with breast cancer. Some clones in this sample may be carry-over from other donors' samples. CDR3s include the opening cysteine and the closing phenylalanine or tryptophan. Fields, in order: clone size, D gene, J gene, V gene, CDR3 protein, CDR3 DNA. D genes are given only for firm matches. Clone size is shown for a subset of rows, as once, few, many or a class of expanded clone.

- TRBD1 TRBJ1-5 TRBV15 CATNLAETGSNQPQHF TGTGCCACCAACCTAGCCGAGACAGGGAGCAATCAGCCCCAGCATTTT
many - TRBJ2-3 TRBV6-2/TRBV6-3 CAGRAGFTDTQYF TGTGCTGGACGGGCAGGGTTCACAGATACGCAGTATTTT
- TRBD2 TRBJ2-2 TRBV11-2 CASSFTSGANTGELFF TGTGCCAGCAGCTTCACTAGCGGGGCGAACACCGGGGAGCTGTTTTTT
many - TRBJ2-4 TRBV11-2 CASSLVRGMAKNIQYF TGTGCCAGCAGCTTAGTGAGGGGTATGGCCAAAAACATTCAGTACTTC
many - TRBJ2-1 TRBV5-6 CASSLPHNEQFF TGTGCCAGCAGCTTGCCACACAATGAGCAGTTCTTC
many - TRBJ2-3 TRBV7-6 CASSLATADTQYF TGTGCCAGCAGCTTAGCGACCGCAGATACGCAGTATTTT
many - TRBJ2-7 TRBV28 CASSSPRFTLSYEQYF TGTGCCAGCAGTTCCCCTCGCTTCACGTTGTCCTACGAGCAGTACTTC
- - TRBJ1-2 TRBV19 CASSITADYGYTF TGTGCCAGTAGTATAACGGCGGACTATGGCTACACCTTC
many TRBD1 TRBJ2-7 TRBV28 CASSSPGTGGSYEQYF TGTGCCAGCAGCTCCCCCGGGACAGGTGGGTCCTACGAGCAGTACTTC
- TRBD1 TRBJ2-7 TRBV6-6 CASSHAQGALEQYF TGTGCCAGCAGTCACGCACAGGGGGCGCTGGAGCAGTACTTC
many TRBD1 TRBJ2-2 TRBV5-1 CASSSQGVAGELFF TGCGCCAGCAGCTCTCAGGGGGTCGCCGGGGAGCTGTTTTTT
many - TRBJ2-1 TRBV3-1 CASTAPGHEQFF TGTGCCAGCACCGCGCCGGGTCATGAGCAGTTCTTC
many TRBD2 TRBJ2-3 TRBV7-3 CASSLTGASGFGGTDTQYF TGTGCCAGCAGCTTAACGGGGGCTAGCGGGTTCGGGGGTACAGATACGCAGTATTTT
many TRBD2 TRBJ2-3 TRBV7-9 CASSLGRLAGATDTQYF TGTGCCAGCAGCTTAGGGAGGCTAGCGGGGGCCACAGATACGCAGTATTTT
many TRBD2 TRBJ2-1 TRBV30 CAWSLPGTSGTLGDEQFF TGTGCCTGGAGTCTTCCCGGGACTAGCGGGACGCTAGGGGATGAGCAGTTCTTC
many - TRBJ2-1 TRBV9 CASSKAPSDEQFF TGTGCCAGCAGCAAAGCCCCCTCGGATGAGCAGTTCTTC
many - TRBJ1-4 TRBV29-1 CSGRSSTNEKLFF TGCAGCGGCAGATCCTCAACTAATGAAAAACTGTTTTTT
many - TRBJ2-2 TRBV4-1 CASSQPERTGELFF TGCGCCAGCAGCCAGCCTGAGAGAACCGGGGAGCTGTTTTTT
- - TRBJ2-1 TRBV7-8 CASSLDNRVVLMQLF TGTGCCAGCAGCTTGGATAACAGGGTTGTGCTGATGCAGCTCTTC
- - TRBJ2-1 TRBV6-4 CASSEAIGTSKQFF TGTGCCAGCAGTGAAGCTATTGGGACATCGAAGCAGTTCTTC
few TRBD1 TRBJ2-1 TRBV28 CASSFAQTGGSEQFF TGTGCCAGCTCCTTCGCGCAGACAGGGGGCAGTGAGCAGTTCTTC
many TRBD1 TRBJ1-2 TRBV12-3/TRBV12-4 CASRPGQGNRNGYTF TGTGCCAGCAGACCGGGACAGGGGAATAGAAATGGCTACACCTTC
many TRBD1 TRBJ1-4 TRBV20-1 CSARDPRGQGSTNEKLFF TGCAGTGCTAGAGATCCTCGGGGACAGGGCTCAACTAATGAAAAACTGTTTTTT
many - TRBJ2-5 TRBV19 CASSIALGVQETQYF TGTGCCAGTAGTATCGCCTTAGGGGTCCAAGAGACCCAGTACTTC
once - TRBJ2-2 TRBV29-1 CSVGRGENTGELFF TGCAGCGTGGGGCGTGGGGAGAACACCGGGGAGCTGTTTTTT
many TRBD1 TRBJ2-7 TRBV5-5 CASSDSGGSYEQYF TGTGCCAGCAGCGATTCAGGGGGCTCCTACGAGCAGTACTTC
many TRBD1 TRBJ1-5 TRBV19 CASLSTGRGNQPQHF TGTGCCAGCCTCTCGACAGGGAGGGGCAATCAGCCCCAGCATTTT
- TRBD1 TRBJ2-5 TRBV6-5 CASTRYRTGFETQYF TGTGCCAGCACCAGATACAGGACAGGGTTTGAGACCCAGTACTTC
many TRBD2 TRBJ2-1 TRBV7-6 CASSSSGSREQFF TGTGCCAGCAGCTCTAGCGGGAGCCGTGAGCAGTTCTTC
many - TRBJ2-3 TRBV20-1 CSARSPEVGTQYF TGCAGTGCTAGGAGCCCCGAGGTCGGGACGCAGTATTTT
many TRBD2 TRBJ2-5 TRBV6-2/TRBV6-3 CASNLDTTSGSEETQYF TGTGCCAGCAACTTAGACACGACTAGCGGGAGTGAAGAGACCCAGTACTTC
few TRBD1 TRBJ1-6 TRBV4-1 CASSQPGQGNSPLRF TGCGCCAGCAGCCAACCGGGACAGGGAAACTCACCCCTCCGCTTC
- TRBD1 TRBJ1-1 TRBV6-2/TRBV6-3 CASRPTGGTPLGEAFF TGTGCCAGCAGGCCAACAGGGGGCACACCTCTAGGTGAAGCTTTCTTT
- - TRBJ1-2 TRBV29-1 CSQEGRYGYTF TGCAGCCAAGAGGGTCGTTATGGCTACACCTTC
many - TRBJ1-2 TRBV20-1 CSATRTVYGYTF TGCAGTGCTACCCGAACGGTCTATGGCTACACCTTC
many - TRBJ2-5 TRBV5-8 CASSLRVRQETQYF TGTGCCAGCAGCTTGCGAGTCAGACAAGAGACCCAGTACTTC
many - TRBJ2-7 TRBV30 CAWSSGRGQYF TGTGCCTGGAGTTCCGGACGGGGGCAGTACTTC
- - TRBJ1-1 TRBV30 CAWSGRDLRAFF TGTGCCTGGAGTGGCAGGGATCTGCGAGCTTTCTTT
- TRBD2 TRBJ2-1 TRBV27 CASSPRLAGGKNEQFF TGTGCCAGCAGTCCCCGACTAGCGGGAGGGAAAAATGAGCAGTTCTTC
many TRBD2 TRBJ2-3 TRBV19 CASSWGGTDTQYF TGTGCCAGTAGCTGGGGGGGAACAGATACGCAGTATTTT
many - TRBJ2-5 TRBV12-3/TRBV12-4 CASSFINDETQYF TGTGCCAGCAGTTTTATCAACGACGAGACCCAGTACTTC
- - TRBJ1-3 TRBV9 CASSPRMGAAGNTIYF TGTGCCAGCAGCCCCCGTATGGGAGCAGCTGGAAACACCATATATTTT
many TRBD1 TRBJ1-6 TRBV30 CACAGQDNSPLHF TGTGCCTGCGCGGGACAGGATAATTCACCCCTCCACTTT
- - TRBJ1-3 TRBV28 CASSLGQRECTIYF TGTGCCAGCAGTTTAGGTCAGCGGGAATGCACCATATATTTT
many - TRBJ2-2 TRBV6-4 CASRPEGGNGELFF TGTGCCAGCAGACCCGAAGGGGGGAACGGGGAGCTGTTTTTT
many TRBD2 TRBJ2-7 TRBV5-1 CASSLGLAGLSSYEQYF TGCGCCAGCAGCTTAGGACTAGCGGGGCTTAGCTCCTACGAGCAGTACTTC
few - TRBJ1-1 TRBV13 CASTLGNTEAFF TGTGCCTCAACCCTGGGGAACACTGAAGCTTTCTTT
- TRBD2 TRBJ2-3 TRBV24-1 CATSDRTSGSQDTQYF TGTGCCACCAGTGACAGGACTAGCGGGAGCCAAGATACGCAGTATTTT
many - TRBJ2-1 TRBV6-1 CASSASGGYNEQFF TGTGCCAGCAGTGCGTCAGGCGGCTACAATGAGCAGTTCTTC
many - TRBJ1-3 TRBV30 CAWAPPDSGNTIYF TGTGCCTGGGCTCCTCCGGACTCTGGAAACACCATATATTTT
once TRBD1 TRBJ2-1 TRBV9 CAGSLGTGWNEQSF TGTGCCGGCAGCCTAGGGACAGGGTGGAATGAGCAGTCCTTC
many - TRBJ1-5 TRBV19 CASSIMGVYQPQHF TGTGCCAGTAGTATCATGGGAGTCTATCAGCCCCAGCATTTT
many TRBD1 TRBJ1-5 TRBV19 CASINGQGAYQPQHF TGTGCCAGTATCAACGGACAGGGGGCATATCAGCCCCAGCATTTT
once - TRBJ1-2 TRBV24-1 CATWGLSYGYTF TGTGCCACCTGGGGACTTTCCTATGGCTACACCTTC
- TRBD2 TRBJ2-3 TRBV5-1 CASRSGTSGTDTQYF TGCGCCAGCAGATCCGGGACTAGCGGAACAGATACGCAGTATTTT
few TRBD2 TRBJ2-3 TRBV6-1 CASSGIGLAGAGSTDTQYF TGTGCCAGCAGTGGGATAGGACTAGCGGGGGCCGGTAGCACAGATACGCAGTATTTT